This T cell receptor (beta chain) derives from a study of shared clonotypes between healthy human individuals. Study in general: The cohort comprised a couple of women and a few men. Their ages spanned 18 to 49 years. Each donor contributed plates that comprised three CD4 naive, three CD4 memory, two CD8 naive and one CD8 memory.

Only in-frame clones appear in the TCRdb table, and some are missing; sequencing was by immunoSEQ multiplex PCR. The sample comprises nearly 1,000,000 clones, 76% of which are singletons, and about 1.5% rests with the top ten. On this clone itself: The same CDR3 also results from other DNA sequences found in this sample.

Input material: memory CD4+ T cells sorted from blood. Subset specified: CD45RA-negative fraction. The receptor was isolated from a man younger than 35 in good health.

The CDR3 DNA follows: TGTGCCTGGAGTGTACTGTCAGGAAACACCATATATTTT. Translating it yields CAWSVLSGNTIYF. The chain couples TRBV30 to TRBJ1-3, with no clear D. The ends were cut back, 0 bases at V and 4 bases at J, with 7 bases in the middle. The CDR3 spans 13 residues. Per germline, CDR1 GTSNPN and CDR2 SVGIG (reference sequence).